This record concerns one TCR beta chain sequence. Its antigen remains undetermined. The input lacks base qualities; no much larger clone sits a single base away. The method behind the library was PCR. Instrument used: Illumina HiSeq 2500. TCR libraries were prepared with molecular barcoding, using unique molecular identifiers to normalize TCRbeta repertoire quantification. TCRdb took the public reads, trimmed them with fastp at Q25, ran MiXCR for clone calling and kept in-frame beta chains. Merged by CDR3 protein, the rows form single entries marked with the most common genes and DNA. The sample table records some 200,000 distinct CDR3 sequences; roughly 8.1% of these occur just once. In total, the top ten clones hold about 40% of the sample. The entry originates in a study of T-cell reconstitution after alpha-beta-depleted transplantation in children (dated by TCRdb to about 2016). Background for the entire study: The study quantitatively tracked T-cell immune reconstitution after TCRalphabeta/CD19-depleted allogeneic hematopoietic cell transplantation in children using TCR repertoire profiling. General conclusions and limits of the study: The high TCRbeta diversity at day 60 in some patients was ascribed to recipient T cells and intrathymic progenitors that had survived conditioning. Over the following months the frequencies of hyperexpanded clones went down, and after one year T-cell counts and TCRbeta diversity were mostly credited to newly produced T cells. About two months after transplant, the apparently early recovery of alphabetaT-cell counts reportedly depended on just several hundred clones that had expanded rapidly and came from non-depleted graft cells.

Interpreted using the paper, the treatment or condition label stands for: allogeneic hematopoietic cell transplantation with graft depleted of TCRalphabeta T cells and CD19 B cells. TCRalphabeta/CD19-depleted allogeneic hematopoietic cell grafts were given to the transplant recipients, all of whom were children. There are 15 amino acids in the CDR3, from cysteine to phenylalanine inclusive. Of all the DNA, just the CDR3 is kept, 45 bases in frame from base 1. The junction carries 14 bases between V and J, which are trimmed by 5 bases and 2 bases respectively. The source was PBMCs, mostly from graft donor cells, collected 360 days after TCRalphabeta/CD19-depleted stem cell transplant. The V gene is TRBV12-3 or TRBV12-4 and the J gene is TRBJ2-3; TRBD2 could be the D gene, as 6 bases match. This clonotype originated in a male patient between 2 and 10 years old who had a stem cell transplant for acute myeloid leukemia, so the T cells may come from the graft donor. The CDR3 protein: CASSVGTVSTDTQYF. In nucleotides, the sequence is TGTGCCAGCAGTGTCGGGACTGTATCCACAGATACGCAGTATTTT.